This TCR beta chain was recovered during a study of cytomegalovirus exposure and HLA in healthy donors. Study-wide results and limits: V- and J-gene trimming in TCR beta was tied to a missense DCLRE1C variant by an analysis performed later. Specificity for CMV antigens was confirmed in vitro for a few of the CMV-associated chains.

Primers included in the PCR were 60 Vbeta and 13 Jbeta primers. The protocol was immunoSEQ multiplex PCR, while the TCRdb copy is restricted to in-frame clones and leaves out a portion. In the table there are about 120,000 clones, 75% to 85% of which are singletons. Germline V gives CDR1 KGHSH, CDR2 LQKENI. V was clipped by 2 bases and J by 2 bases, with 14 bases between them. The CDR3 extends over 16 amino acids. Of note for this clone: Its target is not known.

The sequenced material came from PBMCs. This TCR came from a man under 40 in good health and CMV-seropositive. The chain is built from TRBV18 and TRBJ2-3; a weak D match, TRBD1 (6 bases). CDR3 nucleotides: TGTGCCAGCTCACCAATGGGGACACTTAACACAGATACGCAGTATTTT. Translated, it gives CASSPMGTLNTDTQYF.